One sample yielded the 31 T cell receptor beta chains listed below, sequenced in a study of cytomegalovirus exposure and HLA in healthy donors. 60 Vbeta and 13 Jbeta primers were used in PCR. Clones were read by immunoSEQ multiplex PCR, and TCRdb kept only the in-frame ones, dropping some. Here the sample spans 100,000 to 150,000 clones, 55% to 75% being singletons. Sequencing was carried out using PBMCs. The receptors originated from a young man in good health and CMV-seronegative.

The chain employs TRBV10-3 and TRBJ1-1, with D hard to call. Germline CDR1 is ENHRY and CDR2 is SYGVKD. CDR3 size: 14 residues. V dropped 10 bases and J dropped 0 bases, with 15 bases sitting between them. CDR3 sequence (DNA): TGTGCCACAAGCCCCGCTGGTATGAACACTGAAGCTTTCTTT. This sequence encodes CATSPAGMNTEAFF.

This clone has just a few counts. The V call is TRBV10-3, the J call TRBJ1-1; D perhaps matches TRBD1 (6 bases). V was shortened by 7 bases and J by 2 bases, with 8 bases between the two germline ends. Germline V CDR1 and CDR2: ENHRY, SYGVKD. This CDR3 comprises 12 residues. Written as DNA, the CDR3 is TGTGCCATCACAGGGGACAACACTGAAGCTTTCTTT. It codes for CAITGDNTEAFF.

This clone has a single count. This rearrangement joins TRBV6-1 to TRBJ2-2; 10 bases agree with TRBD1. The V segment lost 2 bases and the J segment 9 bases; nucleotides outside the gene matches: 6. The CDR3 runs to 15 residues. Germline CDR1 is MNHNS and CDR2 is SASEGT. The CDR3 nucleotides are TGTGCCAGCAGTGAAAAGGGACAGGGGCGCCGGGAGCTGTTTTTT. This translates into CASSEKGQGRRELFF.

The CDR3 loop is CASSPAGVGDEQFF. DNA for the CDR3: TGTGCCAGCAGTCCAGCGGGCGTCGGGGATGAGCAGTTCTTC. The V gene is TRBV28, the J gene TRBJ2-1, with D possibly being TRBD2 (6 bases). The CDR3 is 14 amino acids. Germline loops: CDR1 MDHEN, CDR2 SYDVKM. Trimming removed 5 bases at V and 8 bases at J, with 16 bases between.

This chain connects TRBV7-2 to TRBJ2-7; 11 nucleotides match TRBD1. The trim removed 5 bases at V and 0 bases at J, leaving 6 bases unmatched. Germline V gene lookup returns CDR1 SGHTA and CDR2 FQGNSA. This CDR3 is built from 16 residues. This CDR3 is CASSLRTGGSSYEQYF. For the CDR3, the DNA is TGTGCCAGCAGCCTAAGGACAGGGGGCTCCTCCTACGAGCAGTACTTC.

The gene calls are TRBV5-6 and TRBJ2-3; D ambiguous. The germline V gene has CDR1 SGHDT and CDR2 YYEEEE. Trimming left V 3 bases short and J 4 bases short, with 3 bases between. The CDR3 is made up of 11 amino acids. CDR3 sequence (DNA): TGTGCCAGCAGCTCCGCAGATACGCAGTATTTT. It translates to CASSSADTQYF.

The CDR3 nucleotides are TGTGCCAGCAGTGTCCCGGGGGGACAGGGTTACAATGAGCAGTTCTTC. It translates to CASSVPGGQGYNEQFF. The chain uses TRBV2 and TRBJ2-1, with 9 positions matching TRBD1. Germline V gene sequence: CDR1 SNHLY, CDR2 FYNNEI. The CDR3 loop spans 16 amino acids. J was trimmed by 4 bases and V by 4 bases; bases with no gene match: 8.

To note about this clone: One junction end does not reproduce the germline sequence, and a read error may be involved. Other DNA sequences of this sample code for an identical CDR3. CDR3 sequence (DNA): TGTGCCAGTAGCCCTGGAGCGGGGGGCTTATTCACCGGGGAGCTGTTTTTC. The encoded protein is CASSPGAGGLFTGELFF. The rearrangement uses TRBV19 and TRBJ2-2, with TRBD2 matching over 9 bases. The CDR3 runs to 17 residues. CDR1 and CDR2 from the germline V gene are LNHDA and SQIVND (reference sequence).

This clone was observed once. V usage is TRBV7-2 and J usage is TRBJ2-5; 10 positions match TRBD2. Looked up from germline, CDR1 is SGHTA and CDR2 is FQGNSA. Trimming took 1 base from V and 2 from J; bases not matched to a gene: 10. There are 18 residues in the CDR3. CDR3 sequence: CASSLGVSGGPKQETQYF. For the CDR3, the DNA is TGTGCCAGCAGCTTAGGGGTTAGCGGGGGGCCGAAACAAGAGACCCAGTACTTC.

This chain joins TRBV30 and TRBJ2-1; 12 bases are a match to TRBD2. Trimming took 0 bases from V and 15 from J; bases not matched to a gene: 9. This CDR3 spans 14 amino acids. Germline V lookup: CDR1 GTSNPN, CDR2 SVGIG (reference sequence). CDR3 in amino acids: CAWSVLLAGGEWFF. CDR3 coding DNA: TGTGCCTGGAGTGTCCTACTAGCGGGGGGAGAGTGGTTCTTC.

The table lists this clone with a few counts. CDR3 sequence: CASSVSGFSSYEQYF. The CDR3 DNA sequence: TGTGCCAGCAGCGTGTCCGGGTTCAGCTCCTACGAGCAGTACTTC. This chain uses TRBV9 with TRBJ2-7; the D is unclear. Germline V CDR1 and CDR2: SGDLS, YYNGEE. Trimming removed 2 bases at V and 0 bases at J, with 12 bases between. This CDR3 spans 15 amino acids.

The chain employs TRBV7-2 and TRBJ2-1; TRBD1 might be the D (6 bases). Germline V lookup: CDR1 SGHTA, CDR2 FQGNSA. V lost 4 bases and J lost 10, with 20 bases in between. This CDR3 is built from 15 residues. The CDR3 spells CASSSPGTYGWEQFF. The CDR3 coding sequence is TGTGCCAGCAGCTCCCCCGGGACATATGGGTGGGAGCAGTTCTTC.

The chain joins TRBV4-2 to TRBJ1-5, with a weak D call TRBD1 (6 bases). The CDR3 loop spans 16 amino acids. Trimming removed 4 bases from V and 2 bases from J, with 15 bases in between. Germline V gene sequence: CDR1 LGHNA, CDR2 YNFKEQ. CDR3 DNA: TGTGCCAGCAGCCCCCCCCACAGGGACGGCAATCAGCCCCAGCATTTT. Translated, it gives CASSPPHRDGNQPQHF.

This clone was seen more than once but under ten times. This rearrangement joins TRBV7-2 to TRBJ1-1; TRBD1 might be the D (5 bases). The CDR3 has 14 residues. Germline CDR1 SGHTA, CDR2 FQGNSA. Trimming shortened V by 0 bases and J by 11 bases, and 16 bases separated the two germline ends. The CDR3 loop reads CASSLAIRAGRAFF. The CDR3 DNA sequence: TGTGCCAGCAGCTTAGCGATCAGGGCAGGGCGGGCTTTCTTT. Using reference TRBV7-2 and TRBJ1-1 for the parts outside the CDR3, the full variable domain is GAGVSQSPSNKVTEKGKDVELRCDPISGHTALYWYRQSLGQGLEFLIYFQGNSAPDKSGLPSDRFSAERTGGSVSTLTIQRTQQEDSAVYLCASSLAIRAGRAFFGQGTRLTVV.

V and J are TRBV4-3 and TRBJ2-5; 8 bases are shared with TRBD2. CDR1 is LGHNA and CDR2 is YSLEER in the germline V gene. This CDR3 is 15 amino acids long. V lost 4 bases to trimming and J lost 2 bases; unmatched junction nucleotides: 6. CDR3 DNA sequence: TGCGCCAGCAGCCGAATACTAGCGGCGCAAGAGACCCAGTACTTC. Encoded protein: CASSRILAAQETQYF.

Notes on this clone: Other DNA sequences in this sample translate to the same CDR3. V gene TRBV4-3 combines with J gene TRBJ1-5; no clear D. V gave up 0 bases and J gave up 4 bases, with 4 bases separating them. This CDR3 has 13 amino acids. Per the germline V gene, CDR1 is LGHNA and CDR2 is YSLEER. The CDR3 here is CASSQDRNQPQHF. CDR3 coding DNA: TGCGCCAGCAGCCAAGACAGAAATCAGCCCCAGCATTTT.

This rearrangement joins TRBV7-6 to TRBJ1-1, with a tentative D call TRBD1 (6 bases). This CDR3 is 15 amino acids long. Deletions cut 5 bases from V and 0 bases from J, with 13 bases between. Per germline, CDR1 SGHVS and CDR2 FNYEAQ. The CDR3 loop reads CASSQGQPMNTEAFF. The CDR3 region has the DNA TGTGCCAGCAGCCAAGGACAGCCCATGAACACTGAAGCTTTCTTT.

The chain has TRBV4-1 and TRBJ2-1; TRBD1 is a possible D gene (6 bases). Trimming shortened V by 4 bases and J by 7 bases, and 14 bases separated the two germline ends. Germline values: CDR1 MGHRA, CDR2 YSYEKL. This CDR3 is 14 amino acids long. The CDR3 sequence is CASSPSQGRNEQFF. CDR3 DNA sequence: TGCGCCAGCAGCCCCTCACAGGGACGGAATGAGCAGTTCTTC.

With regard to this clone: The sample contains more than one DNA sequence encoding this CDR3. The chain is built from TRBV7-3 and TRBJ2-1; D perhaps matches TRBD1 (6 bases). Germline V CDR1 and CDR2: SGHTA, FQGTGA. This CDR3 comprises 15 residues. The V end lost 0 bases, the J end lost 4 bases, and 10 bases lay between the germline ends. CDR3 sequence: CASSLTGGTYNEQFF. In DNA form, the CDR3 reads TGTGCCAGCAGCTTAACAGGGGGAACTTACAATGAGCAGTTCTTC.

The J gene is TRBJ2-7, the V gene TRBV6-1; D perhaps matches TRBD1 (7 bases). CDR3 length: 13 residues. Germline V CDR1 and CDR2: MNHNS, SASEGT. Trimming pared 0 bases from V and 7 bases from J, leaving 10 bases between. The CDR3 loop reads CASSEAQGGEQYF. The CDR3, as DNA: TGTGCCAGCAGTGAAGCGCAGGGGGGAGAGCAGTACTTC.

V gene TRBV6-4 combines with J gene TRBJ2-7; TRBD1 is a possible D gene (5 bases). The CDR3 length is 17 residues. Germline CDR1 and CDR2: MRHNA and SNTAGT. Trimming took 1 base from V and 4 from J, leaving 20 bases between them. The CDR3 DNA follows: TGTGCCAGCAGTGACTTACCAGGCCCAAACACAGGATACGAGCAGTACTTC. Its protein product is CASSDLPGPNTGYEQYF.

The chain recombines TRBV10-3 with TRBJ1-5, with no clear D. Trimming shortened V by 2 bases and J by 3 bases, and 14 bases separated the two germline ends. In germline, CDR1 is ENHRY, CDR2 SYGVKD. The CDR3 is made up of 16 amino acids. The CDR3 DNA reads TGTGCCATCAGTGAGAGGCGAGGGTCGAACAATCAGCCCCAGCATTTT. This gives the protein CAISERRGSNNQPQHF.

This clone has only one observation. This sequence joins TRBV9 and TRBJ1-1; D is unclear. The CDR3 runs 14 residues. CDR1 and CDR2 from the germline V gene are SGDLS and YYNGEE. The V end was cut by 0 bases, the J end by 1 base, with 7 bases between. CDR3 region: CASSVAMQNTEAFF. The CDR3 region has the DNA TGTGCCAGCAGCGTAGCTATGCAGAACACTGAAGCTTTCTTT.

This clone was detected only a few times. The limits of the CDR3 on the DNA are not certain, so only TCRdb's listed CDR3 is given. The chain joins TRBV27 to TRBJ2-7; the table's D call of TRBD1 was not tested on the DNA. A total of 16 residues make up the CDR3, ends included. From germline, CDR1 is MNHEY and CDR2 SMNVEV (reference sequence). The CDR3 here is CASSLISGQGVHEQYF.

This chain uses TRBV7-9 with TRBJ1-1, with 8 nucleotides matching TRBD1. The CDR3 runs 15 residues. Per the germline V gene, CDR1 is SEHNR and CDR2 is FQNEAQ (reference sequence). J lost 7 bases, V lost 5 bases, and 12 bases had no gene match. This CDR3 is CASSPGTGGPVEAFF. CDR3 bases: TGTGCCAGCAGCCCCGGGACAGGCGGACCGGTTGAAGCTTTCTTT.

The chain has TRBV5-1 and TRBJ2-2; D gene unclear. This CDR3 comprises 15 residues. V was clipped by 2 bases and J by 1 base, with 9 bases between them. The germline CDR1 and CDR2 sequences are SGHRS and YFSETQ. The CDR3 protein is CASSFSEMNTGELFF. The DNA of the CDR3 is TGCGCCAGCAGCTTTTCGGAGATGAACACCGGGGAGCTGTTTTTT.

CDR3 loop: CASSVVAVNTGELFF. CDR3 bases: TGTGCCAGCAGCGTAGTGGCCGTAAACACCGGGGAGCTGTTTTTT. The rearrangement uses TRBV9 and TRBJ2-2; D is unclear. Trimming shortened V by 0 bases and J by 2 bases, and 8 bases separated the two germline ends. This CDR3 has 15 amino acids. Germline V CDR1 and CDR2: SGDLS, YYNGEE.

This rearrangement joins TRBV11-2 to TRBJ2-2, with 9 bases lining up with TRBD1. CDR1 SGHAT and CDR2 FQNNGV come from the germline V gene. The junction had 5 bases not matched to a gene; V was cut back by 5 bases and J by 4 bases. This CDR3 is built from 15 residues. The CDR3 sequence is CASSQGQGTTGELFF. CDR3 nucleotide sequence: TGTGCCAGCAGCCAAGGACAGGGGACCACCGGGGAGCTGTTTTTT.

The rearrangement uses TRBV6-1 and TRBJ2-7; D perhaps matches TRBD1 (6 bases). CDR1 MNHNS and CDR2 SASEGT come from the germline V gene. There are 15 residues in the CDR3. Trimming pared 6 bases from V and 0 bases from J, leaving 15 bases between. The CDR3 DNA reads as TGTGCCAGCAGGGCAGGGGCATTGGGCTCCTACGAGCAGTACTTC. Encoded protein: CASRAGALGSYEQYF.

V usage is TRBV4-3 and J usage is TRBJ2-7, with TRBD2 as a possible D gene (5 bases). V shed 4 bases and J shed 0 bases, with 16 bases lying between them. CDR3 length equals 16 residues. Germline V gene lookup returns CDR1 LGHNA and CDR2 YSLEER. CDR3 protein: CASSPYLRGSSYEQYF. Written as DNA, the CDR3 is TGCGCCAGCAGCCCTTACCTCCGAGGGAGCTCCTACGAGCAGTACTTC.

This clone was seen once. The chain couples TRBV19 to TRBJ1-4; D is unresolved. The ends were cut back, 6 bases at V and 0 bases at J, with 14 bases in the middle. The CDR3 has 16 amino acids. Germline CDR1 is LNHDA and CDR2 is SQIVND (reference sequence). CDR3 in DNA: TGTGCCAGTAGCAGAGGCGCAGATTCAACTAATGAAAAACTGTTTTTT. Protein: CASSRGADSTNEKLFF. Drawing the rest from reference TRBV19 and TRBJ1-4, the complete variable domain is DGGITQSPKYLFRKEGQNVTLSCEQNLNHDAMYWYRQDPGQGLRLIYYSQIVNDFQKGDIAEGYSVSREKKESFPLTVTSAQKNPTAFYLCASSRGADSTNEKLFFGSGTQLSVL.